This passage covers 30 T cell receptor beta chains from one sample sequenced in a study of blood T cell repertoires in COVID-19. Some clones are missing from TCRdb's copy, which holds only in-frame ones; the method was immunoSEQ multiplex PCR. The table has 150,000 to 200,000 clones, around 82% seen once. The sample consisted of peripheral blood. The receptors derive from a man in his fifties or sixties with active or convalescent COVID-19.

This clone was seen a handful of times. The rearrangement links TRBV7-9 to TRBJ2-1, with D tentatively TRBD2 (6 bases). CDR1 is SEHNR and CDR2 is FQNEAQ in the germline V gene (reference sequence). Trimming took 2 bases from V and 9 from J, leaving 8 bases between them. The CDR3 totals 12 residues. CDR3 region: CASSLLAPEQFF. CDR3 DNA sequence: TGTGCCAGCAGCTTACTAGCGCCTGAGCAGTTCTTC.

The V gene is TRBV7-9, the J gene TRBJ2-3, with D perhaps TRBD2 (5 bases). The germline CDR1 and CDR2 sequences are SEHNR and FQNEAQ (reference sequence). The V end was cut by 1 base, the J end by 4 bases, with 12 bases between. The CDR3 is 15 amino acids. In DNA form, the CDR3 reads TGTGCCAGCAGCTTAGGAGGGCTAGTGTCAGATACGCAGTATTTT. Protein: CASSLGGLVSDTQYF.

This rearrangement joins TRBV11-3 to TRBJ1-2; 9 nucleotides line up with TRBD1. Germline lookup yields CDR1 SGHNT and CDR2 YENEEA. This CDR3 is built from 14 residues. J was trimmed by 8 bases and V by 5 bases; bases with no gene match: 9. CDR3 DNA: TGTGCCAGCAGCGTATTGGACAGGGGCGACGGCTACACCTTC. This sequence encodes CASSVLDRGDGYTF.

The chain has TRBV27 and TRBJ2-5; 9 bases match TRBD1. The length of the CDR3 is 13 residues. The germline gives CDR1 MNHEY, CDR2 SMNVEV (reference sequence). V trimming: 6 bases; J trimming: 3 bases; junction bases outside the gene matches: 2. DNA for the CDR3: TGTGCCAGCAGACGGACAGGGGAAGAGACCCAGTACTTC. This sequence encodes CASRRTGEETQYF.

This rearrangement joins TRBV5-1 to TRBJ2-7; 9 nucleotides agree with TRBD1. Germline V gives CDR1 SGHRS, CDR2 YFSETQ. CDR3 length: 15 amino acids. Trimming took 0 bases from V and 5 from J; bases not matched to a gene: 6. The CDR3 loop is CASSLATGGKDEQYF. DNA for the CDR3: TGCGCCAGCAGCTTGGCGACAGGGGGTAAAGACGAGCAGTACTTC.

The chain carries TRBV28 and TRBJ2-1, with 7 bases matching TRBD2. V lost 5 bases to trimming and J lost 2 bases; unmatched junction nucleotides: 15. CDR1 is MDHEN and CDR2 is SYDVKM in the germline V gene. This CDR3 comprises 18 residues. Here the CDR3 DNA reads TGTGCCAGCAGTCAAATACTAGCGCTCGGGGGGACCTACAATGAGCAGTTCTTC. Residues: CASSQILALGGTYNEQFF.

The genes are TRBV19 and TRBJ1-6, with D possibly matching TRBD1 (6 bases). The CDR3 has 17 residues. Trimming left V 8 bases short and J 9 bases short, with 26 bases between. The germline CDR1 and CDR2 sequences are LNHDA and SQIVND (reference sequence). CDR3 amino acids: CASLPGHWVAAGSPLHF. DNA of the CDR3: TGTGCCAGTCTCCCGGGACACTGGGTGGCGGCTGGTTCACCCCTCCACTTT. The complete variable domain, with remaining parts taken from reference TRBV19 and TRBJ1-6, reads DGGITQSPKYLFRKEGQNVTLSCEQNLNHDAMYWYRQDPGQGLRLIYYSQIVNDFQKGDIAEGYSVSREKKESFPLTVTSAQKNPTAFYLCASLPGHWVAAGSPLHFGNGTRLTVT.

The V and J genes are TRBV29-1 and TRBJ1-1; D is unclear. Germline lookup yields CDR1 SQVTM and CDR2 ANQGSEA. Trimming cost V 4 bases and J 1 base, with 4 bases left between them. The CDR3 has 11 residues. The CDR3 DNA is TGCAGCGTTGCCCAGAACACTGAAGCTTTCTTT. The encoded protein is CSVAQNTEAFF.

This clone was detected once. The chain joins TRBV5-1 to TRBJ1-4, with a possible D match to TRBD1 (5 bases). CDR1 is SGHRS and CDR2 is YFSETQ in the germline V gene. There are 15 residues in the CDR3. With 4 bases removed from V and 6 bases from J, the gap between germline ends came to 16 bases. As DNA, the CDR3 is TGCGCCAGCAGCCGAGATGGCAGGGTTGATGAAAAACTGTTTTTT. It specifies CASSRDGRVDEKLFF.

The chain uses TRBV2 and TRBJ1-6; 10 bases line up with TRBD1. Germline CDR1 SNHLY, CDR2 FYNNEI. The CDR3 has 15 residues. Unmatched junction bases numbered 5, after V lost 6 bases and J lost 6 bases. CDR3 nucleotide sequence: TGTGCCAGCAGCCGGGACAGGGGCGCTAATTCACCCCTCCACTTT. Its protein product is CASSRDRGANSPLHF.

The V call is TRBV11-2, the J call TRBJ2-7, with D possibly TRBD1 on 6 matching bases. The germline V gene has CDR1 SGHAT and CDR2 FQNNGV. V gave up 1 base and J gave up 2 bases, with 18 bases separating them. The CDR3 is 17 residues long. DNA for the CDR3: TGTGCCAGCAGCTTAGGCGGTGGAAGGGGGAATACCTACGAGCAGTACTTC. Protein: CASSLGGGRGNTYEQYF.

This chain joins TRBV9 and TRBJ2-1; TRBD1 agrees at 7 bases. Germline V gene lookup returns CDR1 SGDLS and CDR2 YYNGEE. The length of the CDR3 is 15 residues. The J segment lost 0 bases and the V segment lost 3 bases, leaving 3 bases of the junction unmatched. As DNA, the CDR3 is TGTGCCAGCAGCGGCCGGGACAGCTCCTACAATGAGCAGTTCTTC. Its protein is CASSGRDSSYNEQFF.

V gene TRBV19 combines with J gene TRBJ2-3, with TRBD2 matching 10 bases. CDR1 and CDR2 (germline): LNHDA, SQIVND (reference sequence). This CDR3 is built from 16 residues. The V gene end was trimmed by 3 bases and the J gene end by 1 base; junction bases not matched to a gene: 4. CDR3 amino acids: CASSMVLAGGTDTQYF. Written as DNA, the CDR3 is TGTGCCAGTAGTATGGTTCTAGCGGGGGGCACAGATACGCAGTATTTT.

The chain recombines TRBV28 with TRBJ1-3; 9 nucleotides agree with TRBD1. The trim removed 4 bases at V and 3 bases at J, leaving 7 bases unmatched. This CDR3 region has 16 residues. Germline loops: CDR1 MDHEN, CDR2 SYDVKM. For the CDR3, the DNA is TGTGCCAGCAGTTCCGACAGGGGGTACGGTGGAAACACCATATATTTT. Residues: CASSSDRGYGGNTIYF.

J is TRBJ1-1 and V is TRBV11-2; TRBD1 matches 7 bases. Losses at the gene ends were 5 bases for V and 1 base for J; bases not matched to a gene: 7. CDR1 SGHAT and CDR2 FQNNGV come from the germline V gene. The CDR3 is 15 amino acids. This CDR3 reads CASSLQAGGNTEAFF. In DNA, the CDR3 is TGTGCCAGCAGCCTACAAGCAGGGGGGAACACTGAAGCTTTCTTT.

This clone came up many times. CDR3 region: CAGRGAETQYF. The CDR3 nucleotides read TGTGCCGGGCGCGGGGCGGAGACCCAGTACTTC. The chain couples TRBV6-4 to TRBJ2-5, with D perhaps matching TRBD2 (6 bases). The V gene lost 11 bases and the J gene lost 5 bases, with 12 bases spanning the gap. The CDR3 sequence is 11 residues long. CDR1 is MRHNA and CDR2 is SNTAGT in the germline V gene.

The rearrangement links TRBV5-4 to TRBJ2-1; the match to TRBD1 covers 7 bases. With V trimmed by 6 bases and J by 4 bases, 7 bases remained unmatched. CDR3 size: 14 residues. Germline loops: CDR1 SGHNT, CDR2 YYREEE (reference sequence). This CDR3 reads CASTWDSAYNEQFF. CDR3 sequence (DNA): TGTGCCAGCACCTGGGACAGCGCGTACAATGAGCAGTTCTTC.

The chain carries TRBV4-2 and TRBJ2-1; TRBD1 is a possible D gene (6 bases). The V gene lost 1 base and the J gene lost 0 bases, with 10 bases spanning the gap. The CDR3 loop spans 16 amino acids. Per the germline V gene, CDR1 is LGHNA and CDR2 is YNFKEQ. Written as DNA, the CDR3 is TGTGCCAGCAGCCAAGTCGACAGGAGCTCCTACAATGAGCAGTTCTTC. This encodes CASSQVDRSSYNEQFF.

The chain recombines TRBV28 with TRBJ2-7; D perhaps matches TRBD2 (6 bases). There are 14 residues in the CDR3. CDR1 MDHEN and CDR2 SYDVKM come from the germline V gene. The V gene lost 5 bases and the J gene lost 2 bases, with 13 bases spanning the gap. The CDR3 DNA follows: TGTGCCAGCAGTGAAGGGGACTTACCCTACGAGCAGTACTTC. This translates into CASSEGDLPYEQYF.

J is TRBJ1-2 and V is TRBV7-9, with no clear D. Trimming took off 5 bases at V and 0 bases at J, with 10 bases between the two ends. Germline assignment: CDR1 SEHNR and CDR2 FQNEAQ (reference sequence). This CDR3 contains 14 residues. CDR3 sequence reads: CASSHQNANYGYTF. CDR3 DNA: TGTGCCAGCAGCCACCAGAATGCTAACTATGGCTACACCTTC.

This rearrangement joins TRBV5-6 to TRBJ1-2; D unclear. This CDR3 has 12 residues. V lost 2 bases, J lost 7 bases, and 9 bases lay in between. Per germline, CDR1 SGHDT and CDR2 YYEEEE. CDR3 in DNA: TGTGCCAGCAGCTTTACTGTTGTTGGCTACACCTTC. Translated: CASSFTVVGYTF.

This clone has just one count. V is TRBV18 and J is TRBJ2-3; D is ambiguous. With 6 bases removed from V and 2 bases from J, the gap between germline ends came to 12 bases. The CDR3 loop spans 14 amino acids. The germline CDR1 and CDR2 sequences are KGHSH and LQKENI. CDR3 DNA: TGTGCCAGCTCTGAGCTTTCCCCCACAGATACGCAGTATTTT. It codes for CASSELSPTDTQYF.

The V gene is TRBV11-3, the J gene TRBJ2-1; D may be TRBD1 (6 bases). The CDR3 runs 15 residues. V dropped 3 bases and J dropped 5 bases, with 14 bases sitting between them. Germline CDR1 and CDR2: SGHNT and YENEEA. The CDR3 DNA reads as TGTGCCAGCAGCTTGGGGGACAAATACCACAATGAGCAGTTCTTC. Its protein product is CASSLGDKYHNEQFF.

CDR3 loop: CASSEGGGRETQYF. In DNA form, the CDR3 reads TGTGCCAGCAGTGAAGGGGGGGGCCGAGAGACCCAGTACTTC. The V call is TRBV2, the J call TRBJ2-5; possibly TRBD2 for D (7 bases). The V end lost 1 base, the J end lost 4 bases, and 10 bases lay between the germline ends. The CDR3 sequence is 14 residues long. Germline loops: CDR1 SNHLY, CDR2 FYNNEI.

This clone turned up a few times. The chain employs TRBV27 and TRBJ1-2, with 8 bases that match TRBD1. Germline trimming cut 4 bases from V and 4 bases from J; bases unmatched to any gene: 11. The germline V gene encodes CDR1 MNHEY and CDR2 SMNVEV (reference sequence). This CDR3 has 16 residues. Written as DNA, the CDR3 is TGTGCCAGCAGTTCCTACAGGGGACAGGCCCCCTATGGCTACACCTTC. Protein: CASSSYRGQAPYGYTF.

The CDR3: CASSLARGSPLHF. The CDR3 DNA follows: TGTGCCAGCAGCTTAGCCAGGGGATCACCCCTCCACTTT. The V and J genes are TRBV13 and TRBJ1-6; TRBD1 might be the D (6 bases). CDR1 and CDR2 from the germline V gene are PRHDT and FYEKMQ (reference sequence). Trimming removed 1 base from V and 10 bases from J, with 8 bases in between. There are 13 residues in the CDR3. Full variable domain (outside the CDR3, taken from reference TRBV13 and TRBJ1-6): AAGVIQSPRHLIKEKRETATLKCYPIPRHDTVYWYQQGPGQDPQFLISFYEKMQSDKGSIPDRFSAQQFSDYHSELNMSSLELGDSALYFCASSLARGSPLHFGNGTRLTVT.

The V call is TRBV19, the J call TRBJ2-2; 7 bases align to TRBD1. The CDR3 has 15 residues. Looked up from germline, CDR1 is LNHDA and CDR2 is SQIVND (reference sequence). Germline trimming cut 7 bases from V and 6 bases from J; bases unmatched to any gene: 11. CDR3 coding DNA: TGTGCCAGTACCAGGAGACAGGGTCCAGCCGGGGAGCTGTTTTTT. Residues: CASTRRQGPAGELFF.

The CDR3 protein is CASSRQVPDEAFF. CDR3 sequence (DNA): TGTGCCAGCAGTAGACAGGTCCCGGATGAAGCTTTCTTT. This chain uses TRBV6-5 with TRBJ1-1; TRBD1 is a possible D gene (6 bases). V lost 5 bases, J lost 7 bases, and 14 bases lay in between. The CDR3 spans 13 residues. Per the germline V gene, CDR1 is MNHEY and CDR2 is SVGAGI.

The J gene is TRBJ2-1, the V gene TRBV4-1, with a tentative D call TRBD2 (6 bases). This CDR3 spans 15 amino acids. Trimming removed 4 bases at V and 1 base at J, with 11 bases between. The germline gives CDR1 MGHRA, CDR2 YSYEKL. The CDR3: CASSLIAASYNEQFF. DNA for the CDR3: TGCGCCAGCAGCCTAATAGCGGCTTCCTACAATGAGCAGTTCTTC.

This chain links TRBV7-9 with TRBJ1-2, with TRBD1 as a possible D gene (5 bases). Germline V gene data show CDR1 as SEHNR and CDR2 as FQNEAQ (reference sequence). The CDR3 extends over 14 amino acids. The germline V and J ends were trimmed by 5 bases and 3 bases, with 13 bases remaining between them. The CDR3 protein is CASSPEWGDYGYTF. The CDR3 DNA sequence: TGTGCCAGCAGCCCGGAGTGGGGGGACTATGGCTACACCTTC.